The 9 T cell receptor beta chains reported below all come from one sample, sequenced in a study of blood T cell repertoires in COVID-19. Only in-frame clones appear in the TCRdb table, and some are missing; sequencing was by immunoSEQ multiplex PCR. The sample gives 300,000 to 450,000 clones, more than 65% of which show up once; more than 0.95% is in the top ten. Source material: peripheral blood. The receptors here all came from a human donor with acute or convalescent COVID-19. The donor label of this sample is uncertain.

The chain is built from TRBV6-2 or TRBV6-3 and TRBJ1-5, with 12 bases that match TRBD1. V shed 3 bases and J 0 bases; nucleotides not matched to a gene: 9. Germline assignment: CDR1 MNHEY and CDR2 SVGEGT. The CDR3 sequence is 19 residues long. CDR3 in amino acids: CASSYYPGQGAYSNQPQHF. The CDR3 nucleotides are TGTGCCAGCAGTTATTATCCGGGACAGGGGGCATATAGCAATCAGCCCCAGCATTTT.

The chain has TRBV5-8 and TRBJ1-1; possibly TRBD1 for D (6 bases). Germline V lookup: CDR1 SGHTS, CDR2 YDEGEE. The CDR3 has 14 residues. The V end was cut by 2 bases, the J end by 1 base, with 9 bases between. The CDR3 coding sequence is TGTGCCAGCAGCTTCGAGACAGGGAACACTGAAGCTTTCTTT. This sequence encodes CASSFETGNTEAFF.

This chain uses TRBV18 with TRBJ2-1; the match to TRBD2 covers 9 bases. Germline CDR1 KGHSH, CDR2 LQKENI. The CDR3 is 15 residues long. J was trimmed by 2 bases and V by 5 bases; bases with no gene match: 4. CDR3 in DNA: TGTGCCAGCTCAGGGGTAGCGGGAGCCTACAATGAGCAGTTCTTC. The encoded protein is CASSGVAGAYNEQFF.

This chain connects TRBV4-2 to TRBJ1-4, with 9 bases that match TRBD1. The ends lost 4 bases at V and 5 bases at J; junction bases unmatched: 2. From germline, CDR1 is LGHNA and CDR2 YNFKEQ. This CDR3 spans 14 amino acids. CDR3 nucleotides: TGTGCCAGCAGCCGGGGACAGGGCAATGAAAAACTGTTTTTT. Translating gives CASSRGQGNEKLFF.

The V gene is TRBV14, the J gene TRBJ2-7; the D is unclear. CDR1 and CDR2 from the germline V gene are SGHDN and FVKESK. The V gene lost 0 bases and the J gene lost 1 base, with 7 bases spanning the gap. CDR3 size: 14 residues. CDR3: CASSQDSFSYEQYF. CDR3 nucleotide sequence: TGTGCCAGCAGCCAAGACTCCTTTTCCTACGAGCAGTACTTC.

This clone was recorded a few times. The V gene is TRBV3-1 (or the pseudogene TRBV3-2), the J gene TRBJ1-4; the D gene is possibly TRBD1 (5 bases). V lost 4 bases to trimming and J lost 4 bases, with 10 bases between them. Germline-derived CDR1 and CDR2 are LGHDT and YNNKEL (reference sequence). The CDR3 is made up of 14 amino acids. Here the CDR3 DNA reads TGTGCCAGCAGCCGGCGGGACGGTAATGAAAAACTGTTTTTT. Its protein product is CASSRRDGNEKLFF.

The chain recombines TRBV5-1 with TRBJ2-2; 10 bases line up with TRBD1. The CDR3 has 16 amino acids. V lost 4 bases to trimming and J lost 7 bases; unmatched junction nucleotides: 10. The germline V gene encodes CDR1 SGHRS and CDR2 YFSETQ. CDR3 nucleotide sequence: TGCGCCAGCAGCCTTCGACAGGGGGCGAGTTTCGGGGAGCTGTTTTTT. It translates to CASSLRQGASFGELFF.

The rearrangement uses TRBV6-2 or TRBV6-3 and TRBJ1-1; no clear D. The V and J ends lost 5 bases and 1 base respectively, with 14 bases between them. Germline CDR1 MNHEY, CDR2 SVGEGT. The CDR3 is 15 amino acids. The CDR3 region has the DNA TGTGCCAGCAGTCTTCCTCGAGACTGGAACACTGAAGCTTTCTTT. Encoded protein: CASSLPRDWNTEAFF.

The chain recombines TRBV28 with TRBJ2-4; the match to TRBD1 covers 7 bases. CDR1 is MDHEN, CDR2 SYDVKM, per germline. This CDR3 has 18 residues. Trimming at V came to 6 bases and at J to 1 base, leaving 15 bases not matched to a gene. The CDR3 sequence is CASRRIPTLRGAKNIQYF. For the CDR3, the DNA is TGTGCCAGCAGAAGGATTCCGACCCTCAGGGGGGCCAAAAACATTCAGTACTTC.